This T cell receptor (beta chain) was captured by sequencing in a study of TIL therapy for anti-PD-1-resistant metastatic lung cancer (TCRdb year 2021). In the study overall: Tumors were harvested before any PD-1/PD-L1 blockade; patients then received nivolumab, and those progressing received lymphodepletion, expanded TIL infusion and IL-2. Enrolled patients had a median age of around 50 years (range 38-75) and a median tumor PD-L1 proportion score of 4.5% to 6.5%. Most of the cohort had lung adenocarcinoma, a handful of tumors were EGFR-mutant and two were ALK-rearranged, and half of the patients were current or former smokers. A median non-synonymous tumor mutation burden of approximately 1.4 mutations per megabase was determined across the cohort by whole-exome sequencing. T cell receptor beta sequencing of tumor and peripheral blood was used to follow clonotypes across the tumor, the expanded TIL product and serial blood samples. General findings and caveats noted by the study authors: Because the cohort was highly selected, with more treatment-naive, never-smoker and oncogene-addicted patients than is typical, generalizability is limited. The baseline peripheral repertoire was partially replaced by infused TIL clonotypes, which then decayed over months, and no apparent association between persistence and response was found. The study protocol defined all tumor marker inferences as exploratory.

TCR beta CDR3 regions were amplified from genomic DNA with the immunoSEQ v3 hsTCRB kit using bias-controlled multiplex PCR. TCR libraries were sequenced on an Illumina NextSeq 500 to some 1.8 million read pairs for survey level or roughly 5-6.5 million for deep level. Processing in the source paper ran as follows. V, D and J genes were assigned, non-productive sequences were removed, and clonality was reported by immunoSEQ Analyzer software. Repertoires were compared using productive Simpson clonality and Morisita overlap index of productive TRB rearrangements between infused TIL and blood. For each clone in blood, the absolute clonotype count was estimated by multiplying the lymphocyte count by the CD3+ fraction and by the clone's productive frequency. Here the immuneACCESS table is served through TCRdb, limited to in-frame sequences with V and J called. Missing clones are a known gap in these copies; in checked studies unresolved V genes cover under half, and the rest lacks a known reason. The V and J calls and clone size come from that table; D and trimming were worked out from the DNA. The sample data list fewer than 40,000 clones, and 60% to 80% of these were observed just once. 2.5% to 3% of the sample is in the top ten clones.

Of note for this clone: Its recognized antigen is unknown. Base qualities are not provided; no much larger clone lies one nucleotide away.

The time point label, as the study defines it: pre-treatment sample, taken before nivolumab and TIL therapy. Adults with stage 4 NSCLC were enrolled from October 2017 to early 2020 in a dual-center phase I trial. The samples were obtained from a phase I trial that was single-arm and open-label and tested tumor-infiltrating lymphocyte therapy combined with nivolumab in advanced non-small cell lung cancer. Blood mononuclear cells were isolated from EDTA tubes by Ficoll gradient and were snap-frozen as pellets, and DNA was extracted with a Qiagen mini-prep kit. Trimming removed 0 bases from V and 8 bases from J, leaving 11 bases between the germline ends. The germline V gene supplies CDR1 SGHRS and CDR2 YFSETQ. The cysteine opens and the phenylalanine closes a CDR3 of 14 amino acids. Of all the DNA, just the CDR3 is kept, 42 bases in frame from base 1.

The material sequenced was blood, taken at baseline. Recombination connected TRBV5-1 to TRBJ1-4; TRBD1 is possibly the D segment (6 matching bases). The origin of this receptor is a woman aged 30-85 years with non-small cell lung cancer. The CDR3: CASSLAGGEEKLFF. The bases are TGCGCCAGCAGCTTGGCCGGGGGCGAAGAAAAACTGTTTTTT.